These 21 T cell receptor beta chains originate from one sample sequenced in a study of shared clonotypes between healthy human individuals. TCRdb's copy holds only in-frame clones and misses some; the assay was immunoSEQ multiplex PCR. The sample yields more than 400,000 clones, almost 97% seen once. Sequencing input: naive CD4+ T cells sorted from blood. This sample's subset: CD45RA+ positively selected. The receptors originated from a woman between 25 and 40 years old in good health.

The CDR3 region is CASSDGTVPEQFF. Here the CDR3 DNA reads TGTGCCAGTAGTGATGGGACGGTCCCGGAGCAGTTCTTC. V usage is TRBV19 and J usage is TRBJ2-1; D could derive from TRBD1 or TRBD2 (5 bases each). Germline V gives CDR1 LNHDA, CDR2 SQIVND (reference sequence). CDR3 length: 13 amino acids. The germline V and J ends were trimmed by 5 bases and 10 bases, with 15 bases remaining between them.

This chain links TRBV5-4 with TRBJ2-1; TRBD1 matches 10 bases. V lost 6 bases, J lost 6 bases, and 6 bases stayed unmatched. The germline CDR1 and CDR2 sequences are SGHNT and YYREEE (reference sequence). This CDR3 spans 14 amino acids. In nucleotides, the CDR3 is TGTGCCAGCACCGACAGGGGGCCCGGCAATGAGCAGTTCTTC. Translated, it gives CASTDRGPGNEQFF.

The V call is TRBV28, the J call TRBJ2-1; D unclear. The CDR3 has 11 amino acids. CDR1 is MDHEN, CDR2 SYDVKM, per germline. V gave up 6 bases and J gave up 12 bases, with 12 bases separating them. The CDR3 protein is CASSLAWGQFF. CDR3 sequence (DNA): TGTGCCAGCAGCCTCGCCTGGGGGCAGTTCTTC.

The chain carries TRBV29-1 and TRBJ2-1; 9 nucleotides agree with TRBD1. The ends lost 7 bases at V and 0 bases at J; junction bases unmatched: 25. CDR1 and CDR2 (germline): SQVTM, ANQGSEA. The CDR3 has 21 amino acids. The CDR3 loop is CSAPLKKRQGVPSGSYNEQFF. CDR3 DNA sequence: TGCAGCGCACCACTAAAAAAGAGACAGGGGGTGCCCTCGGGCTCCTACAATGAGCAGTTCTTC.

The chain couples TRBV7-2 to TRBJ1-2; maybe TRBD1 (6 bases). The length of the CDR3 is 15 residues. Germline V lookup: CDR1 SGHTA, CDR2 FQGNSA. With 1 base removed from V and 3 bases from J, the gap between germline ends came to 12 bases. The CDR3 protein is CASSLDHRADYGYTF. CDR3 DNA: TGTGCCAGCAGCTTAGACCACAGGGCCGACTATGGCTACACCTTC.

V gene TRBV20-1 combines with J gene TRBJ2-5; no clear D gene. V was trimmed by 1 base and J by 5 bases, leaving 5 bases between them. This CDR3 region has 11 residues. Germline-derived CDR1 and CDR2 are DFQATT and SNEGSKA (reference sequence). The CDR3, as DNA: TGCAGTGCTAGAGTCTTGGAGACCCAGTACTTC. Its protein is CSARVLETQYF.

This sequence joins TRBV28 and TRBJ2-3, with D tentatively TRBD2 (5 bases). V shed 10 bases and J shed 3 bases, with 20 bases lying between them. The CDR3 is made up of 15 amino acids. CDR1 and CDR2 from the germline V gene are MDHEN and SYDVKM. In nucleotides, the CDR3 is TGTGCCACCAGGAGGACGGGGATGACAACAGATACGCAGTATTTT. Encoded protein: CATRRTGMTTDTQYF.

The chain couples TRBV4-1 to TRBJ2-2; D is unresolved. CDR3 size: 17 residues. Deletions cut 1 base from V and 4 bases from J, with 16 bases between. Looked up from germline, CDR1 is MGHRA and CDR2 is YSYEKL. The CDR3, as DNA: TGCGCCAGCAGCCAAGTTCCAGGCCCGCTGGGCACCGGGGAGCTGTTTTTT. It translates to CASSQVPGPLGTGELFF.

The J gene is TRBJ1-1, the V gene TRBV28, with unresolved D. CDR3 length: 13 residues. Trimming left V 5 bases short and J 1 base short, with 8 bases between. The V gene's germline CDR1 is MDHEN and CDR2 SYDVKM. The CDR3 loop is CASSSSGNTEAFF. CDR3 in DNA: TGTGCCAGCAGTAGTTCTGGGAACACTGAAGCTTTCTTT.

The J gene is TRBJ1-1, the V gene TRBV18; D may be TRBD1 (6 bases). The CDR3 has 13 amino acids. Germline V CDR1 and CDR2: KGHSH, LQKENI. The V end was cut by 6 bases, the J end by 4 bases, with 12 bases between. The CDR3 bases are TGTGCCAGCTCTTCAGGGGTTTTCACTGAAGCTTTCTTT. It is translated as CASSSGVFTEAFF.

The rearrangement uses TRBV21-1 and TRBJ1-4. TRBV21-1 is reported as a pseudogene. The CDR3 contains 19 residues. The CDR3 DNA is TGTGCCAGCAGCAAAGGGGGGTTGTGGGACCAAGCAACTAATGAAAAACTGTTTTTT. Amino acid sequence: CASSKGGLWDQATNEKLFF.

This chain links TRBV28 with TRBJ2-7; D uncertain. V was shortened by 4 bases and J by 3 bases, with 10 bases between the two germline ends. The CDR3 covers 13 residues. Germline V gene lookup returns CDR1 MDHEN and CDR2 SYDVKM. CDR3 protein: CASSSPPLYEQYF. For the CDR3, the DNA is TGTGCCAGCAGTTCTCCACCCCTCTACGAGCAGTACTTC.

CDR3 bases: TGTGCCAGCAGCGTAGCTGGGACTAGCGGGGACCCCCAGTACTTC. This encodes CASSVAGTSGDPQYF. The J gene is TRBJ2-5, the V gene TRBV9; the match to TRBD2 covers 13 bases. The CDR3 totals 15 residues. The germline CDR1 and CDR2 sequences are SGDLS and YYNGEE. After removal of 0 bases from V and 9 bases from J, the junction contained 5 bases not matched to a gene.

This sequence joins TRBV27 and TRBJ2-3, with 12 bases identical to TRBD2. Germline CDR1 reads MNHEY; CDR2 reads SMNVEV (reference sequence). Germline trimming cut 6 bases from V and 5 bases from J; bases unmatched to any gene: 18. The CDR3 contains 19 residues. CDR3 DNA sequence: TGTGCCAGCAGCCGCGATCGTCTAGCGGGAGGGCCAGTTGGAGATACGCAGTATTTT. Translated: CASSRDRLAGGPVGDTQYF.

This chain links TRBV4-2 with TRBJ2-5; 9 bases align to TRBD2. The germline gives CDR1 LGHNA, CDR2 YNFKEQ. There are 16 residues in the CDR3. V lost 0 bases and J lost 2; bases outside the gene matches: 4. CDR3 nucleotides: TGTGCCAGCAGCCAAGAACGGCGGGAGGGACAAGAGACCCAGTACTTC. Its protein is CASSQERREGQETQYF.

The chain uses TRBV4-1 and TRBJ2-1; TRBD2 matches at 14 bases. Germline V gene data show CDR1 as MGHRA and CDR2 as YSYEKL. This CDR3 comprises 17 residues. V lost 7 bases, J lost 9 bases, and 14 bases stayed unmatched. Written as DNA, the CDR3 is TGCGCCAGCAAGCGGCTTAAGGGACTAGCGGGAGAGGGTGAGCAGTTCTTC. Protein product: CASKRLKGLAGEGEQFF.

This clone was detected once. This sequence joins TRBV6-1 and TRBJ2-7; D is tentatively TRBD1 or TRBD2 (6 bases each). This CDR3 has 15 amino acids. V lost 3 bases and J 4 bases, leaving 16 bases between the germline ends. Looked up from germline, CDR1 is MNHNS and CDR2 is SASEGT. This CDR3 reads CASSERDTHWYEQYF. CDR3 sequence (DNA): TGTGCCAGCAGTGAGCGGGACACCCATTGGTACGAGCAGTACTTC.

This chain joins TRBV14 and TRBJ2-7, with unresolved D. The germline gives CDR1 SGHDN, CDR2 FVKESK. The CDR3 runs to 13 residues. Trimming pared 2 bases from V and 4 bases from J, leaving 9 bases between. The CDR3, as DNA: TGTGCCAGCAGCCAAAGAGGCGAGTACGAGCAGTACTTC. Its protein product is CASSQRGEYEQYF.

The CDR3, as DNA: TGTGCCAGCAGCTTGACAGGGGGCGCGTATAATTCACCCCTCCACTTT. Translated, it gives CASSLTGGAYNSPLHF. The chain is built from TRBV5-5 and TRBJ1-6, with 9 bases aligning to TRBD1. This CDR3 region has 16 residues. Germline V gene data show CDR1 as SGHKS and CDR2 as YYEKEE (reference sequence). After removal of 1 base from V and 4 bases from J, the junction contained 3 bases not matched to a gene.

The genes are TRBV25-1 and TRBJ2-7; 9 bases are a match to TRBD1. CDR1 and CDR2 from the germline V gene are MGHDK and SYGVNS. This CDR3 is 17 amino acids long. V dropped 0 bases and J dropped 4; count of bases not matched to a gene: 10. CDR3 in amino acids: CASSEYKRNRGLYEQYF. The CDR3 DNA follows: TGTGCCAGCAGTGAATATAAAAGGAACAGGGGGCTTTACGAGCAGTACTTC.

The J gene is TRBJ1-3, the V gene TRBV5-1; a weak D match, TRBD1 (6 bases). Trimming took off 2 bases at V and 3 bases at J, with 9 bases between the two ends. This CDR3 spans 14 amino acids. Germline V gene sequence: CDR1 SGHRS, CDR2 YFSETQ. The CDR3 loop reads CASSLQGVGNTIYF. CDR3 nucleotides: TGCGCCAGCAGCTTACAGGGTGTTGGAAACACCATATATTTT.